This note documents a single T cell receptor (beta chain) sequence. The sample comes from a study of T cell responses to AZD1222 COVID-19 vaccine. The CDR3 consists of 14 residues. Trimming stripped 5 bases from V and 2 bases from J, with 11 bases between. CDR1 and CDR2 from the germline V gene are SGHTA and FQGNSA. Clones were read by immunoSEQ multiplex PCR, and TCRdb kept only the in-frame ones, dropping some. Of about 140,000 clones in the sample, 80% to 95% were seen once. This chain links TRBV7-2 with TRBJ2-3, with D unresolved. This TCR derives from an adult who received the AZD1222 COVID-19 vaccine. Material: peripheral blood, obtained 28 days after the second AZD1222 dose. The CDR3: CASSPGSFTDTQYF. For the CDR3, the DNA is TGTGCCAGCAGCCCCGGGTCTTTCACAGATACGCAGTATTTT.